These T cell receptor beta chains were read from a single sample in a study of cytomegalovirus exposure and HLA in healthy donors. Using immunoSEQ multiplex PCR, the repertoire was profiled, and TCRdb retains in-frame clones only, with some absent. The table records roughly 150,000 clones, about 75% of them present only once. Sequenced sample: PBMCs. These receptors all stem from a female donor in good health and CMV-seronegative. Each CDR3 is given with its conserved first and last residue.

CDR3	V	J
CASSPGTVSYEQYF	TRBV6-5	TRBJ2-7
CASTLAGTRDNSGNTIYF	TRBV7-9	TRBJ1-3
CASRAGGLNTEAFF	TRBV27	TRBJ1-1
CASSLSGTIYTGELFF	TRBV27	TRBJ2-2
CASSKSGTGISYEQYF	TRBV27	TRBJ2-7
CASSQDPGGLTGELFF	TRBV4-1	TRBJ2-2
CASSPRQQGVNTEAFF	TRBV18	TRBJ1-1
CASSFTGTGNTEAFF	TRBV7-3	TRBJ1-1
CAWIGLAGGKYEQYF	TRBV30	TRBJ2-7
CASSVGTGLASPLHF	TRBV9	TRBJ1-6
CASSTFQGDEQYF	TRBV6-5	TRBJ2-7
CASSPRGGPSYEQYF	TRBV6-5	.
CASSPGQGGGQPQHF	TRBV18	TRBJ1-5
CASSLDTAVDEQYF	TRBV5-4	TRBJ2-7
CASSHRTSGGRYEQFF	TRBV4-2	TRBJ2-1
CASSPGEALNEKLFF	TRBV18	TRBJ1-4
CASSPQAGIGEKLFF	TRBV9	TRBJ1-4
CASSYSREELFF	TRBV5-1	TRBJ2-2
CASSHLAEYEQYF	TRBV14	TRBJ2-7
CASSYPDRGTEAFF	TRBV19	TRBJ1-1
CASSSERYPKREKLFF	TRBV11-2	TRBJ1-4
CASSSGGVYEQYF	TRBV7-9	TRBJ2-7
CASSLRLAVPMVTQYF	TRBV5-1	TRBJ2-5
CASSADRDAAYTF	TRBV7-8	TRBJ1-2
CASSQVDRAGANVLTF	TRBV4-1	TRBJ2-6
CASSRDRGGETQYF	TRBV5-1	TRBJ2-5
CASSSGLAGANNEQFF	TRBV7-2	TRBJ2-1
CASSHETGGHGYTF	TRBV28	TRBJ1-2
CASSRPTRPPYEQYF	TRBV28	.
CAWSLGLASDEQYF	TRBV30	TRBJ2-7
CASSPESTSNQPQHF	TRBV7-2	TRBJ1-5
CASVGSGELFF	TRBV5-6	TRBJ2-2
CASSGPAGGALNEQFF	TRBV9	TRBJ2-1
CASTLTSGWRGTDTQYF	TRBV7-2	TRBJ2-3
CASSLETGVNYGYTF	TRBV7-6	TRBJ1-2
CASSESGPPRAYEQYF	TRBV2	TRBJ2-7
CASSLGVVAGKGETQYF	TRBV11-3	TRBJ2-5
CASPSQLSPLHF	TRBV18	TRBJ1-6
CASRTGTNTEAFF	TRBV6-5	TRBJ1-1
CASSEEVGRVSYGYTF	TRBV6-1	TRBJ1-2
CASSGRGGATDTQYF	TRBV2	TRBJ2-3